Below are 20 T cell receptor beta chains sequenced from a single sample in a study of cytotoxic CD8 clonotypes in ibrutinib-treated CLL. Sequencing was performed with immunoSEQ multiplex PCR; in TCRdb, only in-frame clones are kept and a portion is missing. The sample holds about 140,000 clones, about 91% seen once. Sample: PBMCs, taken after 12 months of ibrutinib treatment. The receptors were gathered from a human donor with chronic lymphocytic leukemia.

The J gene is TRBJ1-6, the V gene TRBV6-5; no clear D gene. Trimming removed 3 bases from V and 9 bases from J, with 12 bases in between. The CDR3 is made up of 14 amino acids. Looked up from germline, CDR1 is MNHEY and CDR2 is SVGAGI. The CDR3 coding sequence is TGTGCCAGCAGTTATACGACCCTGGGTTCACCCCTCCACTTT. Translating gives CASSYTTLGSPLHF.

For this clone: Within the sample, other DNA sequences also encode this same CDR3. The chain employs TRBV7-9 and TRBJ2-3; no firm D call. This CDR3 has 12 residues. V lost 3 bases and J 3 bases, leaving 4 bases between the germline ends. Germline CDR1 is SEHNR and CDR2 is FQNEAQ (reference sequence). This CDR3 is CASSLLTDTQYF. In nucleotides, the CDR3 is TGTGCCAGCAGCTTGTTAACAGATACGCAGTATTTT.

The CDR3 here is CASSPRDSDTDTQYF. The DNA of the CDR3 is TGTGCCAGCAGCCCCAGAGACTCGGACACAGATACGCAGTATTTT. The chain uses TRBV9 and TRBJ2-3, with D uncertain. Germline-derived CDR1 and CDR2 are SGDLS and YYNGEE. This CDR3 has 15 residues. V shed 4 bases and J shed 2 bases, with 14 bases lying between them.

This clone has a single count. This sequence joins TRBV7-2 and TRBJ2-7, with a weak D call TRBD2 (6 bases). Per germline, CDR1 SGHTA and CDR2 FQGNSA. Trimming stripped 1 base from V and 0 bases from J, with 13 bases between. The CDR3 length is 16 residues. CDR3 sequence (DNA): TGTGCCAGCAGCTTAGGCGGGATCCTCAGCTCCTACGAGCAGTACTTC. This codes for CASSLGGILSSYEQYF.

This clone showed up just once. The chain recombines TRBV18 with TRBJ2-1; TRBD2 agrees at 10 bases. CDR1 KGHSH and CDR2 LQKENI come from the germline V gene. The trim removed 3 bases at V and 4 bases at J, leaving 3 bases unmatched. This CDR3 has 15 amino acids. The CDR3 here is CASSPTSGQYNEQFF. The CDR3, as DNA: TGTGCCAGCTCACCGACTAGCGGGCAATACAATGAGCAGTTCTTC. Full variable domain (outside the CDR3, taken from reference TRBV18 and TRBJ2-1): NAGVMQNPRHLVRRRGQEARLRCSPMKGHSHVYWYRQLPEEGLKFMVYLQKENIIDESGMPKERFSAEFPKEGPSILRIQQVVRGDSAAYFCASSPTSGQYNEQFFGPGTRLTVL.

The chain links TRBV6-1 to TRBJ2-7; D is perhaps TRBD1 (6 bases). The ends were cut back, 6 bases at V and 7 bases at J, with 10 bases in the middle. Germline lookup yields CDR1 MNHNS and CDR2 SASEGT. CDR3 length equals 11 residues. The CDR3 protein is CASREGDEQYF. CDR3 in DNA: TGTGCCAGCAGAGAGGGGGATGAGCAGTACTTC.

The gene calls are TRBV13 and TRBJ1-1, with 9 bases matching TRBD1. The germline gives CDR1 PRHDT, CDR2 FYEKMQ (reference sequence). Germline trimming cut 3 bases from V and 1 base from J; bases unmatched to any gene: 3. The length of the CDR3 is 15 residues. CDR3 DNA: TGTGCCAGCAGCTTGACAGGGGGGAAGAACACTGAAGCTTTCTTT. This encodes CASSLTGGKNTEAFF. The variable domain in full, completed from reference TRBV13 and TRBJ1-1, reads AAGVIQSPRHLIKEKRETATLKCYPIPRHDTVYWYQQGPGQDPQFLISFYEKMQSDKGSIPDRFSAQQFSDYHSELNMSSLELGDSALYFCASSLTGGKNTEAFFGQGTRLTVV.

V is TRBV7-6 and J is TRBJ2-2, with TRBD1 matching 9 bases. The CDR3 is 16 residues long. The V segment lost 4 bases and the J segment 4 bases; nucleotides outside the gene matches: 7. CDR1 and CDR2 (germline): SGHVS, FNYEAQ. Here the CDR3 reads CASSSTGGWSTGELFF. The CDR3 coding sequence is TGTGCCAGCAGCTCGACAGGGGGTTGGAGCACCGGGGAGCTGTTTTTT.

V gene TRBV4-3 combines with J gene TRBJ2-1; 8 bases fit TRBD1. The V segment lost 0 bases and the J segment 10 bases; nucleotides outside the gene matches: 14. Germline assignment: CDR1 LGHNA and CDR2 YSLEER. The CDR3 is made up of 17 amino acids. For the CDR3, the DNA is TGCGCCAGCAGCCAAGACCCAACTCCGACAGGGGAGGAGGAGCAGTTCTTC. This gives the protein CASSQDPTPTGEEEQFF.

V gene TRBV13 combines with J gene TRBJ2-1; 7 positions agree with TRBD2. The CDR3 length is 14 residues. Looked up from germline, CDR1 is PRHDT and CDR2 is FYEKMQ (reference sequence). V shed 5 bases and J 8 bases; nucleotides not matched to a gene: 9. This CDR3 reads CASSPGLVADEQFF. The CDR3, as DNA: TGTGCCAGCAGCCCTGGACTAGTCGCTGATGAGCAGTTCTTC.

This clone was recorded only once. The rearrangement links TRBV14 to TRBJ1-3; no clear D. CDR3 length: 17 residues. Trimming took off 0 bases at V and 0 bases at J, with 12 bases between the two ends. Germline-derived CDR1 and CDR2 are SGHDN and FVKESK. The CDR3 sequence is CASSQDSLRDSGNTIYF. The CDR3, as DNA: TGTGCCAGCAGCCAAGATTCACTGAGGGACTCTGGAAACACCATATATTTT.

In nucleotides, the CDR3 is TGTGCCTGGAGTGTACTAGTGGGTTTGACCGGGGAGCTGTTTTTT. Residues: CAWSVLVGLTGELFF. The rearrangement links TRBV30 to TRBJ2-2, with D tentatively TRBD2 (5 bases). The germline CDR1 and CDR2 sequences are GTSNPN and SVGIG (reference sequence). The V end lost 0 bases, the J end lost 5 bases, and 13 bases lay between the germline ends. This CDR3 is built from 15 residues.

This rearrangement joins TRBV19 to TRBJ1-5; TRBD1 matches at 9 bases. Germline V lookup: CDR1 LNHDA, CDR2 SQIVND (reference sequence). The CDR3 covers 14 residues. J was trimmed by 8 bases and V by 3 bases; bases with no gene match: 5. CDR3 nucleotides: TGTGCCAGTAGTATGGGACAGGGTATGAAGCCCCAGCATTTT. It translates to CASSMGQGMKPQHF.

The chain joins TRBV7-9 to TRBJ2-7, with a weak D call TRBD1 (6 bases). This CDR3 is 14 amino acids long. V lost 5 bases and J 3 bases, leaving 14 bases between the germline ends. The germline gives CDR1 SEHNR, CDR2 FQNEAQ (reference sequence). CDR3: CASSPPGQIYEQYF. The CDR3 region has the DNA TGTGCCAGCAGCCCCCCCGGACAGATCTACGAGCAGTACTTC. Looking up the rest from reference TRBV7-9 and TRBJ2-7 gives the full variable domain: DTGVSQNPRHKITKRGQNVTFRCDPISEHNRLYWYRQTLGQGPEFLTYFQNEAQLEKSRLLSDRFSAERPKGSFSTLEIQRTEQGDSAMYLCASSPPGQIYEQYFGPGTRLTVT.

CDR3 DNA: TGTGCCAGCAGTTACAATGGGCAGGGGAGCGAAAAACTGTTTTTT. This sequence encodes CASSYNGQGSEKLFF. The rearrangement uses TRBV6-5 and TRBJ1-4; tentative D call: TRBD1 (6 bases). Trimming shortened V by 2 bases and J by 8 bases, and 15 bases separated the two germline ends. The germline gives CDR1 MNHEY, CDR2 SVGAGI. The CDR3 runs to 15 residues.

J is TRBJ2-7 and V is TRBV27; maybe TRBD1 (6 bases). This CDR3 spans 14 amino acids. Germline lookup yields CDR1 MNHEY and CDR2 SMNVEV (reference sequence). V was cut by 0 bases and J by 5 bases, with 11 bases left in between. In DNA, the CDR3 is TGTGCCAGCAGTTTATCTTGGGGGCCCAACGAGCAGTACTTC. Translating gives CASSLSWGPNEQYF.

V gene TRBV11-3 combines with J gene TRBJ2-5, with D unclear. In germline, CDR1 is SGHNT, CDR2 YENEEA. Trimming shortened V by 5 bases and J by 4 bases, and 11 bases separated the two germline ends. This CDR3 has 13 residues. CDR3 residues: CASSLRVGETQYF. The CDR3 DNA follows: TGTGCCAGCAGCCTTAGAGTAGGAGAGACCCAGTACTTC.

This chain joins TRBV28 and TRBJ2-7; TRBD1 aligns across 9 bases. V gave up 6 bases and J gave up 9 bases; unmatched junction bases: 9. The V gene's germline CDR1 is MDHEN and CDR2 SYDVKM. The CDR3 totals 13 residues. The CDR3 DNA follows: TGTGCCAGCAGACAGGACAGGGGAAGGGTGCAGTACTTC. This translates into CASRQDRGRVQYF.

For the CDR3, the DNA is TGTGCCAGTAACCCGGGACAGGGGAGAAATGAGCAGTTCTTC. It specifies CASNPGQGRNEQFF. V gene TRBV19 combines with J gene TRBJ2-1, with TRBD1 matching over 10 bases. Unmatched junction bases numbered 7, after V lost 7 bases and J lost 7 bases. The germline CDR1 and CDR2 sequences are LNHDA and SQIVND (reference sequence). This CDR3 region has 14 residues.

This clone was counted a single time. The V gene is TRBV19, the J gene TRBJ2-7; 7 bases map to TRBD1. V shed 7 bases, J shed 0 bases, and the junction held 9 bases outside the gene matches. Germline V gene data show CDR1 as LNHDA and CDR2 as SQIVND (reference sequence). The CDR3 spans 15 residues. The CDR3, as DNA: TGTGCCAGTATGGGGTTGACAGGGAGCTCCTACGAGCAGTACTTC. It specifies CASMGLTGSSYEQYF. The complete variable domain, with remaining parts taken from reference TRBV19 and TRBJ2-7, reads DGGITQSPKYLFRKEGQNVTLSCEQNLNHDAMYWYRQDPGQGLRLIYYSQIVNDFQKGDIAEGYSVSREKKESFPLTVTSAQKNPTAFYLCASMGLTGSSYEQYFGPGTRLTVT.